This passage covers 18 T cell receptor beta chains from one sample sequenced in a study of beta chain features in type 1 diabetes. Every bit of the isolated RNA underwent reverse transcription, so sequencing read expressed TCRB transcripts. TCRdb's copy holds only in-frame clones and misses some; the assay was immunoSEQ multiplex PCR. The sample shows 220,000 or so clones, roughly 70% of them seen only once. The specimen sequenced was naive CD4+ T cells from blood. The origin of the receptors is a man younger than 45 in good health.

DNA of the CDR3: TGTGCCTGGATAAGACAGCGCCTCTTGAACACTGAAGCTTTCTTT. Translating gives CAWIRQRLLNTEAFF. The chain carries TRBV30 and TRBJ1-1; the D gene is possibly TRBD1 (5 bases). This CDR3 spans 15 amino acids. From germline, CDR1 is GTSNPN and CDR2 SVGIG (reference sequence). Trimming took off 4 bases at V and 0 bases at J, with 15 bases between the two ends.

The CDR3 nucleotides are TGTGCCAGCAGCCCGACTGACCTCGGCACAGATACGCAGTATTTT. Translating it yields CASSPTDLGTDTQYF. The rearrangement links TRBV9 to TRBJ2-3; D gene unclear. V gave up 4 bases and J gave up 1 base, with 13 bases separating them. CDR3 length: 15 residues. Germline CDR1 SGDLS, CDR2 YYNGEE.

The chain carries TRBV11-2 and TRBJ2-1; D is possibly TRBD2 (7 bases). Trimming removed 3 bases from V and 6 bases from J, with 15 bases in between. The CDR3 consists of 15 residues. Germline V CDR1 and CDR2: SGHAT, FQNNGV. In nucleotides, the CDR3 is TGTGCCAGCAGCTTGGGAGGGGGAGCCTTCAATGAGCAGTTCTTC. Protein: CASSLGGGAFNEQFF.

The chain recombines TRBV9 with TRBJ2-1; 10 bases agree with TRBD2. CDR1 is SGDLS and CDR2 is YYNGEE in the germline V gene. The CDR3 has 15 residues. Unmatched junction bases numbered 4, after V lost 3 bases and J lost 4 bases. In nucleotides, the CDR3 is TGTGCCAGCAGCGCCGGGACTAGCGCATACAATGAGCAGTTCTTC. Its translation is CASSAGTSAYNEQFF. Full variable domain (remainder filled in from reference TRBV9 and TRBJ2-1): DSGVTQTPKHLITATGQRVTLRCSPRSGDLSVYWYQQSLDQGLQFLIQYYNGEERAKGNILERFSAQQFPDLHSELNLSSLELGDSALYFCASSAGTSAYNEQFFGPGTRLTVL.

V is TRBV29-1 and J is TRBJ1-1; D not certain. With 4 bases removed from V and 1 base from J, the gap between germline ends came to 7 bases. Looked up from germline, CDR1 is SQVTM and CDR2 is ANQGSEA. The CDR3 has 12 residues. The CDR3 here is CSVARPNTEAFF. In nucleotides, the CDR3 is TGCAGCGTTGCCAGGCCGAACACTGAAGCTTTCTTT.

The chain combines TRBV29-1 with TRBJ2-3; D is undetermined. Looked up from germline, CDR1 is SQVTM and CDR2 is ANQGSEA. Trimming removed 2 bases from V and 2 bases from J, with 14 bases in between. The CDR3 has 15 residues. In nucleotides, the CDR3 is TGCAGCGTTGAACGGTCGGTTGGACCCACAGATACGCAGTATTTT. Translated: CSVERSVGPTDTQYF.

This clone was picked up one time. The V and J genes are TRBV7-2 and TRBJ2-5, with 12 bases that match TRBD2. V shed 6 bases and J 6 bases; nucleotides not matched to a gene: 5. The germline gives CDR1 SGHTA, CDR2 FQGNSA. The CDR3 has 14 residues. The CDR3 is CASSQGLAGQTQYF. CDR3 nucleotide sequence: TGTGCCAGCAGTCAGGGACTAGCGGGTCAGACCCAGTACTTC.

The chain combines TRBV6-6 with TRBJ2-7; D is undetermined. The CDR3 has 15 residues. V was cut by 0 bases and J by 3 bases, with 12 bases left in between. Germline assignment: CDR1 MNHNY and CDR2 SVGAGI (reference sequence). The CDR3 region is CASSYSGRPVYEQYF. The CDR3, as DNA: TGTGCCAGCAGTTACTCCGGACGGCCCGTCTACGAGCAGTACTTC.

The CDR3 loop is CASSLPGQSLFF. CDR3 sequence (DNA): TGTGCCAGCAGCTTACCCGGACAGTCGCTGTTTTTT. This sequence joins TRBV11-2 and TRBJ2-2; tentative D call: TRBD1 (6 bases). V lost 2 bases to trimming and J lost 13 bases, with 11 bases between them. CDR1 SGHAT and CDR2 FQNNGV come from the germline V gene. This CDR3 region has 12 residues.

J is TRBJ2-5 and V is TRBV7-2, with 7 bases aligning to TRBD2. The V segment lost 7 bases and the J segment 4 bases; nucleotides outside the gene matches: 9. Germline V gene lookup returns CDR1 SGHTA and CDR2 FQGNSA. This CDR3 has 14 residues. This CDR3 is CASTLQTSLETQYF. The CDR3 DNA follows: TGTGCCAGCACGTTGCAGACTAGCTTAGAGACCCAGTACTTC. The full variable domain, rest sourced from reference TRBV7-2 and TRBJ2-5, is GAGVSQSPSNKVTEKGKDVELRCDPISGHTALYWYRQSLGQGLEFLIYFQGNSAPDKSGLPSDRFSAERTGGSVSTLTIQRTQQEDSAVYLCASTLQTSLETQYFGPGTRLLVL.

The rearrangement links TRBV13 to TRBJ2-5; the D call may be TRBD1 or TRBD2 (6 bases each). Trimming left V 3 bases short and J 5 bases short, with 13 bases between. Germline CDR1 is PRHDT and CDR2 is FYEKMQ (reference sequence). This CDR3 has 14 residues. CDR3 protein: CASSFQQGGETQYF. As DNA, the CDR3 is TGTGCCAGCAGCTTTCAACAGGGAGGTGAGACCCAGTACTTC.

The V gene is TRBV23-1, the J gene TRBJ2-4; D is possibly TRBD2 (6 bases). TRBV23-1 qualifies as an ORF whose function is uncertain. The V gene lost 0 bases and the J gene lost 0 bases, with 6 bases spanning the gap. This CDR3 has 15 residues. CDR3 DNA sequence: TGCGCCAGCAGTCAATCAGCGGGAGCCAAAAACATTCAGTACTTC. Amino acids: CASSQSAGAKNIQYF.

The chain joins TRBV29-1 to TRBJ2-5; 13 nucleotides align to TRBD2. V trimming: 7 bases; J trimming: 4 bases; junction bases outside the gene matches: 0. The germline CDR1 and CDR2 sequences are SQVTM and ANQGSEA. CDR3 size: 12 residues. CDR3 in amino acids: CSGTSGGETQYF. CDR3 DNA sequence: TGCAGCGGGACTAGCGGGGGAGAGACCCAGTACTTC.

The CDR3 is CAWRGGQETQYF. The DNA for the CDR3 is TGTGCCTGGAGGGGTGGCCAAGAGACCCAGTACTTC. J is TRBJ2-5 and V is TRBV30; D is ambiguous. The germline V gene encodes CDR1 GTSNPN and CDR2 SVGIG (reference sequence). The length of the CDR3 is 12 residues. Trimming pared 3 bases from V and 1 base from J, leaving 6 bases between.

This clone has just a few counts. The rearrangement joins TRBV25-1 to TRBJ2-3, with D perhaps matching TRBD2 (5 bases). This CDR3 spans 13 amino acids. V was clipped by 3 bases and J by 7 bases, with 11 bases between them. CDR1 MGHDK and CDR2 SYGVNS come from the germline V gene. In DNA form, the CDR3 reads TGTGCCAGCAGTGATGCGGGCGGGTATACGCAGTATTTT. Translation: CASSDAGGYTQYF.

The chain is built from TRBV7-2 and TRBJ2-5, with D possibly matching TRBD2 (5 bases). The CDR3 is 14 amino acids. V shed 4 bases and J shed 7 bases, with 16 bases lying between them. The germline V gene encodes CDR1 SGHTA and CDR2 FQGNSA. The CDR3 region is CASSSDGSAGTQYF. CDR3 DNA: TGTGCCAGCAGCTCAGACGGGTCTGCGGGGACCCAGTACTTC.

V usage is TRBV20-1 and J usage is TRBJ2-5; D remains ambiguous. Germline V gene lookup returns CDR1 DFQATT and CDR2 SNEGSKA (reference sequence). Trimming pared 5 bases from V and 4 bases from J, leaving 5 bases between. The CDR3 extends over 10 amino acids. The CDR3 DNA follows: TGCAGTGCTTTACGAGAGACCCAGTACTTC. Amino acids: CSALRETQYF.

The chain couples TRBV9 to TRBJ2-5; 9 nucleotides match TRBD2. With V trimmed by 3 bases and J by 5 bases, 8 bases remained unmatched. Germline values: CDR1 SGDLS, CDR2 YYNGEE. CDR3 length equals 15 residues. In DNA, the CDR3 is TGTGCCAGCAGCGCCAGACTAGCGGTAAGGGAGACCCAGTACTTC. Amino acids: CASSARLAVRETQYF.